This entry lists 9 T cell receptor beta chains sequenced from one sample in a study of OX40 agonist ivuxolimab in advanced cancers. Repertoires were generated with immunoSEQ multiplex PCR, while TCRdb's copy carries only in-frame clones and drops some. In the table there are approximately 37,000 clones, 89% of which are singletons. The sample was CD4+ or CD8+ T cells sorted from blood, taken in a trial of the OX40 agonist ivuxolimab. Every receptor here comes from an adult with an advanced solid tumor such as melanoma, head and neck, liver or kidney cancer.

The rearrangement joins TRBV19 to TRBJ2-1; D possibly corresponds to TRBD2 (5 bases). Germline V CDR1 and CDR2: LNHDA, SQIVND (reference sequence). The CDR3 extends over 15 amino acids. The V end lost 5 bases, the J end lost 1 base, and 12 bases lay between the germline ends. The CDR3 bases are TGTGCCAGTAGTCCCGGATGGAGGTCCTACAATGAGCAGTTCTTC. It specifies CASSPGWRSYNEQFF.

This rearrangement joins TRBV13 to TRBJ1-1, with unresolved D. Germline V lookup: CDR1 PRHDT, CDR2 FYEKMQ (reference sequence). The CDR3 extends over 12 amino acids. Trimming stripped 6 bases from V and 0 bases from J, with 5 bases between. This CDR3 reads CASSFVNTEAFF. CDR3 DNA: TGTGCCAGCAGTTTCGTGAACACTGAAGCTTTCTTT.

The chain links TRBV5-1 to TRBJ1-2; TRBD1 matches at 8 bases. With V trimmed by 4 bases and J by 3 bases, 11 bases remained unmatched. The germline CDR1 and CDR2 sequences are SGHRS and YFSETQ. CDR3 size: 16 residues. CDR3 bases: TGCGCCAGCAGCCCATGGGACAGGCCAACGGACTATGGCTACACCTTC. Translating gives CASSPWDRPTDYGYTF.

The chain recombines TRBV30 with TRBJ2-7, with 10 bases matching TRBD1. This CDR3 contains 15 residues. The V gene's germline CDR1 is GTSNPN and CDR2 SVGIG (reference sequence). The J segment lost 5 bases and the V segment lost 4 bases, leaving 11 bases of the junction unmatched. The CDR3 nucleotides are TGTGCCTGGACCGCGACAGGGGGCGTCGGCGACGAGCAGTACTTC. It yields the protein CAWTATGGVGDEQYF.

The chain recombines TRBV4-1 with TRBJ2-7; the D is unclear. The CDR3 is 17 amino acids. The germline V and J ends were trimmed by 0 bases and 2 bases, with 17 bases remaining between them. Germline values: CDR1 MGHRA, CDR2 YSYEKL. The CDR3: CASSQDPLAVSTYEQYF. The DNA for the CDR3 is TGCGCCAGCAGCCAAGATCCACTCGCGGTTTCCACCTACGAGCAGTACTTC.

The rearrangement links TRBV18 to TRBJ1-1; no definite D call. The V gene lost 0 bases and the J gene lost 5 bases, with 7 bases spanning the gap. The germline V gene has CDR1 KGHSH and CDR2 LQKENI. This CDR3 spans 13 amino acids. CDR3 in amino acids: CASSPPSGTEAFF. The CDR3 DNA follows: TGTGCCAGCTCACCACCGTCGGGTACTGAAGCTTTCTTT.

This clone was detected a few times. The chain combines TRBV5-8 with TRBJ1-2; a weak D match, TRBD1 (5 bases). The V and J ends lost 2 bases and 1 base respectively, with 18 bases between them. The germline gives CDR1 SGHTS, CDR2 YDEGEE. There are 17 residues in the CDR3. As DNA, the CDR3 is TGTGCCAGCAGCTTTGGCCGGGACTTGAACTATAACTATGGCTACACCTTC. It translates to CASSFGRDLNYNYGYTF.

V usage is TRBV4-1 and J usage is TRBJ1-4; no clear D. CDR3 length: 15 residues. The V end was cut by 4 bases, the J end by 0 bases, with 9 bases between. CDR1 and CDR2 (germline): MGHRA, YSYEKL. The CDR3 loop reads CASSLKGATNEKLFF. CDR3 bases: TGCGCCAGCAGCCTGAAGGGAGCAACTAATGAAAAACTGTTTTTT.

The V gene is TRBV5-8, the J gene TRBJ2-1; D is possibly TRBD1 (5 bases). The V and J ends lost 4 bases and 7 bases respectively, with 21 bases between them. The CDR3 consists of 16 residues. From germline, CDR1 is SGHTS and CDR2 YDEGEE. The CDR3 protein is CASSRVGQSSWNEQFF. DNA of the CDR3: TGTGCCAGCAGCCGCGTCGGACAATCGTCTTGGAATGAGCAGTTCTTC. Based on the CDR3 plus reference TRBV5-8 and TRBJ2-1, the full variable domain is EAGVTQSPTHLIKTRGQQATLRCSPISGHTSVYWYQQALGLGLQFLLWYDEGEERNRGNFPPRFSGRQFPNYSSELNVNALELEDSALYLCASSRVGQSSWNEQFFGPGTRLTVL.